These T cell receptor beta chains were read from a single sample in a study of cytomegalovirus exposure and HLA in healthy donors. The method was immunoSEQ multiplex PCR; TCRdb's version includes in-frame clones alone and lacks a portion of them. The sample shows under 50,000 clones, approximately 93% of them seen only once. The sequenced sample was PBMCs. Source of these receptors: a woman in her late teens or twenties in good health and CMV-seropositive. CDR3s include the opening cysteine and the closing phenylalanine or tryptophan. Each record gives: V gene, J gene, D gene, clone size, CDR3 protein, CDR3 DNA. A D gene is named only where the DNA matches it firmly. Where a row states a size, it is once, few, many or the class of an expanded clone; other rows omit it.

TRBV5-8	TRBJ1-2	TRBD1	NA	CASSFEGAYGYTF	TGTGCCAGCAGCTTCGAGGGGGCCTATGGCTACACCTTC
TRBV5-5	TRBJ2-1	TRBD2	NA	CASSLSTSGRRNEQFF	TGTGCCAGCAGCTTGTCGACGAGCGGGAGGAGGAATGAGCAGTTCTTC
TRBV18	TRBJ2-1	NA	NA	CATSPGSYNEQFF	TGTGCCACCTCTCCGGGGTCCTACAATGAGCAGTTCTTC
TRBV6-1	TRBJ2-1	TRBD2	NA	CASSEGLAGRNEQFF	TGTGCCAGCAGTGAGGGGCTAGCGGGGCGGAATGAGCAGTTCTTC
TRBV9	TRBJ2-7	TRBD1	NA	CASSKAGTDYEQYF	TGTGCCAGCAGCAAAGCCGGGACAGACTACGAGCAGTACTTC
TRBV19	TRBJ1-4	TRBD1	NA	CASSIVDPGQGSNEKLFF	TGTGCCAGTAGTATAGTCGACCCGGGACAGGGGTCTAATGAAAAACTGTTTTTT
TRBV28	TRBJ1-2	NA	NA	CASRGGVYGYTF	TGTGCCAGCAGGGGAGGCGTCTATGGCTACACCTTC
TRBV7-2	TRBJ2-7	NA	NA	CASSLDYSAGHYEQYF	TGTGCCAGCAGCTTAGATTATTCGGCAGGGCACTACGAGCAGTACTTC
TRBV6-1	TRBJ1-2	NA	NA	CASSEGYRDYGYTF	TGTGCCAGCAGTGAAGGATACAGGGACTATGGCTACACCTTC
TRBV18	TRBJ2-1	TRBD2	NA	CASSPPSGTSSFDEQFF	TGTGCCAGCTCACCACCGTCTGGGACTAGCAGCTTCGATGAGCAGTTCTTC
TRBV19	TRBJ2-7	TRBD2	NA	CASSIDGLAGGSLGEQYF	TGTGCCAGTAGTATAGACGGACTAGCGGGAGGATCTCTAGGCGAGCAGTACTTC
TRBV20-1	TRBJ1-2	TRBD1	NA	CSAGQDDDYTF	TGCAGTGCCGGACAGGACGATGACTACACCTTC
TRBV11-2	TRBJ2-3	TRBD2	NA	CASSPAGDFTDTQYF	TGTGCCAGCAGCCCAGCGGGAGACTTCACAGATACGCAGTATTTT
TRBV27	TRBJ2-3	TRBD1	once	CASSYDSPGTGYTDTQYF	TGTGCCAGCAGTTACGATTCCCCCGGGACAGGATACACAGATACGCAGTATTTT
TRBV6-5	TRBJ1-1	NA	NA	CASSYSGVNTEAFF	TGTGCCAGCAGTTACTCGGGAGTGAACACTGAAGCTTTCTTT
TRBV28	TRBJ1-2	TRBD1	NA	CASVPGQGAPGYTF	TGTGCCAGCGTCCCGGGACAGGGGGCGCCGGGCTACACCTTC
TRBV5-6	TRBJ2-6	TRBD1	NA	CASSLVAGGNPGANVLTF	TGTGCCAGCAGCTTGGTCGCAGGGGGCAATCCTGGGGCCAACGTCCTGACTTTC
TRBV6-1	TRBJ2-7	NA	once	CASSEAWSVPTYEQYF	TGTGCCAGCAGTGAAGCTTGGTCAGTGCCAACCTACGAGCAGTACTTC
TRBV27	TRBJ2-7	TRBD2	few	CASSFLTSGRYNEQYF	TGTGCCAGCAGTTTCTTGACTAGCGGGAGGTATAACGAGCAGTACTTC
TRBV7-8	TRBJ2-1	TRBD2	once	CASSNFPGLAGAGDYNEQFF	TGTGCCAGCAGCAATTTCCCGGGACTAGCGGGAGCCGGGGACTACAATGAGCAGTTCTTC
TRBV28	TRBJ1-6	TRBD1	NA	CASSAGTVDLHF	TGTGCCAGCAGTGCGGGGACAGTTGACCTCCACTTT
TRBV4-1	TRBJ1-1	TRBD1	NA	CASSFRQGSGNTEAFF	TGCGCCAGCAGCTTCCGACAGGGGAGTGGGAACACTGAAGCTTTCTTT
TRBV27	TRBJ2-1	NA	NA	CASSPRTQPYNEQFF	TGTGCCAGCAGTCCACGGACACAACCTTACAATGAGCAGTTCTTC
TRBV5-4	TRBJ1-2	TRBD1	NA	CASSQGTGDFFGYTF	TGTGCCAGCAGCCAAGGGACAGGGGATTTTTTTGGCTACACCTTC
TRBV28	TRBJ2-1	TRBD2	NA	CASSGRERSYNEQFF	TGTGCCAGCAGCGGGCGGGAGCGCTCCTACAATGAGCAGTTCTTC
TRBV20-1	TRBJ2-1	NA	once	CSARRGNEQFF	TGCAGTGCTAGACGGGGTAATGAGCAGTTCTTC
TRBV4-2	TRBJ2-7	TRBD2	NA	CASSLGTSGTYEQYF	TGTGCCAGCAGCCTGGGGACTAGCGGAACCTACGAGCAGTACTTC
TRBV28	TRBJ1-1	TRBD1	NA	CASNISPGQGNTEAFF	TGTGCCTCTAATATTTCTCCGGGACAGGGAAACACTGAAGCTTTCTTT
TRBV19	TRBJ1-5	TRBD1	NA	CASRVQGASNQPQHF	TGTGCCAGTAGAGTACAGGGGGCTAGCAATCAGCCCCAGCATTTT